This T cell receptor (beta chain) comes out of a study of beta chain features in type 1 diabetes. Study-level results: Shortening of TCRB CDR3s, moderate but significant, appeared in all four CD4+ subsets of Type 1 diabetes patients. Type 1 diabetes patients had VDJ junctions that carried fewer insertions and more deletions.

V was shortened by 2 bases and J by 2 bases, with 7 bases between the two germline ends. The germline CDR1 and CDR2 sequences are SGDLS and YYNGEE. The CDR3 sequence is 13 residues long. Every isolated RNA sample was fully reverse transcribed, so sequencing captured expressed TCRB transcripts. Some clones are missing from TCRdb's copy, which holds only in-frame ones; the method was immunoSEQ multiplex PCR. The data show 17,000 or so clones, roughly 70% seen once. Details on this clone: The antigen is undetermined.

The authors took one heparinised blood draw, averaging approximately 120 mL, from each donor. Without exception, sorted populations had purity beyond 98%. Sequenced input: stem cell memory CD4+ T cells from blood. This sequence was found in a man aged 25 to 40 with type 1 diabetes. The V call is TRBV9, the J call TRBJ1-1; D unclear. The CDR3 bases are TGTGCCAGCAGCGTTGGGCCTAACACTGAAGCTTTCTTT. It yields the protein CASSVGPNTEAFF.